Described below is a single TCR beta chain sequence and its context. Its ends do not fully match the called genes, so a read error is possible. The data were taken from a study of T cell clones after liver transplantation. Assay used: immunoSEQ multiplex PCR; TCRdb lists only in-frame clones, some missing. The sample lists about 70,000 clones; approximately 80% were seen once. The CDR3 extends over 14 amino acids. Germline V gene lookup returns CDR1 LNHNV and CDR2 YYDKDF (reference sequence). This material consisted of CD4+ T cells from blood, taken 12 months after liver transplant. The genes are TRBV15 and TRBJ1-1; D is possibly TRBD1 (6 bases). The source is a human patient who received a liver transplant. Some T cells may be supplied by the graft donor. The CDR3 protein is CATSTGGLKTEAFF. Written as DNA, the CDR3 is TGTGCCACCTCGACCGGGGGGCTGAAAACTGAAGCTTTCTTT.